The 26 T cell receptor beta chains listed next were all sequenced from one sample in a study of T cell responses to AZD1222 COVID-19 vaccine. The table came from immunoSEQ multiplex PCR; TCRdb's copy has only in-frame clones and leaves some out. The data show approximately 120,000 clones, about 89% seen once. The sequenced sample was peripheral blood, obtained on day 0 of MenACWY control vaccination. The receptors stem from an adult in good health.

The chain employs TRBV7-2 and TRBJ2-5; D gene uncertain. Germline loops: CDR1 SGHTA, CDR2 FQGNSA. V shed 5 bases and J shed 1 base, with 14 bases lying between them. The CDR3 is 15 amino acids. In nucleotides, the CDR3 is TGTGCCAGCAGCCTCTTGGGCCCAGCCCAAGAGACCCAGTACTTC. It specifies CASSLLGPAQETQYF.

This sequence joins TRBV6-5 and TRBJ2-7; D not certain. The V end lost 5 bases, the J end lost 0 bases, and 8 bases lay between the germline ends. Germline CDR1 is MNHEY and CDR2 is SVGAGI. The CDR3 is 13 amino acids. The CDR3: CASSRESSYEQYF. CDR3 in DNA: TGTGCCAGCAGTAGAGAAAGCTCCTACGAGCAGTACTTC.

This clone occurred once. The chain is built from TRBV19 and TRBJ2-1, with unresolved D. Between the trimmed V and J ends, which lost 0 bases and 15 bases, there was a span of 15 bases. CDR3 length: 13 residues. Looked up from germline, CDR1 is LNHDA and CDR2 is SQIVND (reference sequence). The CDR3 bases are TGTGCCAGTAGTATAGACCTGTTACAGCCCGCGTTCTTC. This codes for CASSIDLLQPAFF.

The CDR3 loop reads CASSQTGDNAEAFF. The CDR3 DNA reads TGCGCCAGCAGCCAGACAGGGGATAACGCTGAAGCTTTCTTT. V and J are TRBV5-1 and TRBJ1-1; 8 bases are shared with TRBD1. Germline loops: CDR1 SGHRS, CDR2 YFSETQ. V lost 4 bases, J lost 6 bases, and 8 bases stayed unmatched. The CDR3 is 14 residues long. Full variable domain (missing parts from reference TRBV5-1 and TRBJ1-1): KAGVTQTPRYLIKTRGQQVTLSCSPISGHRSVSWYQQTPGQGLQFLFEYFSETQRNKGNFPGRFSGRQFSNSRSEMNVSTLELGDSALYLCASSQTGDNAEAFFGQGTRLTVV.

This chain uses TRBV30 with TRBJ1-2; tentatively, D is TRBD1 (5 bases). The CDR3 has 14 amino acids. Germline lookup yields CDR1 GTSNPN and CDR2 SVGIG (reference sequence). Trimming took off 3 bases at V and 4 bases at J, with 15 bases between the two ends. The CDR3 coding sequence is TGTGCCTGGAGCGATCTTCGGAGGGGCTATGGCTACACCTTC. Its protein is CAWSDLRRGYGYTF.

J is TRBJ2-7 and V is TRBV9; D may match TRBD1 or TRBD2 (5 bases each). Germline V gene sequence: CDR1 SGDLS, CDR2 YYNGEE. V lost 3 bases and J lost 0, with 13 bases in between. The CDR3 has 15 amino acids. The chain's CDR3 is CASSAWGTSSYEQYF. The CDR3 DNA sequence: TGTGCCAGCAGCGCTTGGGGGACGAGCTCCTACGAGCAGTACTTC.

CDR3 in DNA: TGCGCCAGCAGCCAAGAAGCTGCAGGGGGCTCCTACGAGCAGTACTTC. As protein: CASSQEAAGGSYEQYF. The chain links TRBV4-1 to TRBJ2-7; 7 bases map to TRBD1. Germline CDR1 is MGHRA and CDR2 is YSYEKL. V lost 0 bases and J lost 0; bases outside the gene matches: 5. The CDR3 sequence is 16 residues long.

V is TRBV5-6 and J is TRBJ1-5, with D possibly being TRBD1 (6 bases). The germline V and J ends were trimmed by 4 bases and 4 bases, with 15 bases remaining between them. Per germline, CDR1 SGHDT and CDR2 YYEEEE. CDR3 length: 15 amino acids. The CDR3 region has the DNA TGTGCCAGCAGCGATGCGGGGGGGGCAAATCAGCCCCAGCATTTT. This translates into CASSDAGGANQPQHF.

The rearrangement uses TRBV10-3 and TRBJ1-2; D possibly corresponds to TRBD1 (6 bases). V gave up 3 bases and J gave up 6 bases, with 14 bases separating them. CDR1 ENHRY and CDR2 SYGVKD come from the germline V gene. The CDR3 is 14 amino acids. CDR3 in DNA: TGTGCCATCAGTGACGGCAGGGGCCTGGATGGCTACACCTTC. It yields the protein CAISDGRGLDGYTF.

This chain uses TRBV6-2 or TRBV6-3 with TRBJ1-5; D remains ambiguous. Trimming removed 0 bases at V and 3 bases at J, with 9 bases between. There are 15 residues in the CDR3. CDR1 and CDR2 (germline): MNHEY, SVGEGT. CDR3 nucleotides: TGTGCCAGCAGTTACTCATTCCAGCCCAATCAGCCCCAGCATTTT. It translates to CASSYSFQPNQPQHF.

This clone was observed a single time. The V call is TRBV6-1, the J call TRBJ2-7; D is perhaps TRBD2 (7 bases). CDR3 length equals 17 residues. V was clipped by 2 bases and J by 0 bases, with 17 bases between them. Germline V lookup: CDR1 MNHNS, CDR2 SASEGT. CDR3 bases: TGTGCCAGCAGTGAATTCGGGGGGCGCGATCCCTCCTACGAGCAGTACTTC. The encoded protein is CASSEFGGRDPSYEQYF.

This chain links TRBV5-1 with TRBJ1-3; 7 positions match TRBD1. Germline CDR1 reads SGHRS; CDR2 reads YFSETQ. V was pared by 7 bases and J by 2 bases, with 12 bases of the junction left unmatched. This CDR3 comprises 16 residues. CDR3 region: CASRQDLDRAGNTIYF. DNA for the CDR3: TGCGCCAGCCGGCAAGACCTCGACAGGGCTGGAAACACCATATATTTT.

This clone is a singleton in its sample. The V gene is TRBV19, the J gene TRBJ1-5, with D maybe TRBD1 (5 bases). The V gene's germline CDR1 is LNHDA and CDR2 SQIVND (reference sequence). The V end was cut by 4 bases, the J end by 5 bases, with 15 bases between. CDR3 length: 15 amino acids. CDR3 amino acids: CASSTLGPGHQPQHF. The CDR3 nucleotides read TGTGCCAGTAGTACTCTGGGGCCAGGCCATCAGCCCCAGCATTTT.

The chain is built from TRBV5-1 and TRBJ2-1, with 11 nucleotides matching TRBD2. CDR1 and CDR2 from the germline V gene are SGHRS and YFSETQ. The V gene end was trimmed by 4 bases and the J gene end by 5 bases; junction bases not matched to a gene: 5. The CDR3 is 15 residues long. CDR3 residues: CASSILAGVNNEQFF. Written as DNA, the CDR3 is TGCGCCAGCAGCATACTAGCGGGAGTGAACAATGAGCAGTTCTTC.

The genes are TRBV5-6 and TRBJ2-7; tentative D call: TRBD1 (5 bases). There are 16 residues in the CDR3. V dropped 4 bases and J dropped 3 bases, with 20 bases sitting between them. Germline V gene lookup returns CDR1 SGHDT and CDR2 YYEEEE. CDR3 nucleotide sequence: TGTGCCAGCAGCCCCTCCCTGATGGGGCAACGCTACGAGCAGTACTTC. This translates into CASSPSLMGQRYEQYF. Based on the CDR3 plus reference TRBV5-6 and TRBJ2-7, the full variable domain is DAGVTQSPTHLIKTRGQQVTLRCSPKSGHDTVSWYQQALGQGPQFIFQYYEEEERQRGNFPDRFSGHQFPNYSSELNVNALLLGDSALYLCASSPSLMGQRYEQYFGPGTRLTVT.

V usage is TRBV11-2 and J usage is TRBJ2-3, with 14 bases that match TRBD2. This CDR3 is 16 amino acids long. J lost 5 bases, V lost 4 bases, and 5 bases had no gene match. Germline CDR1 is SGHAT and CDR2 is FQNNGV. The CDR3, as DNA: TGTGCCAGCAGCTCAGGACTAGCGGGAGGAGTAGATACGCAGTATTTT. It encodes CASSSGLAGGVDTQYF.

The J gene is TRBJ1-6, the V gene TRBV18; possible D gene TRBD1, 6 bases. This CDR3 comprises 15 residues. V was trimmed by 6 bases and J by 10 bases, leaving 19 bases between them. Germline V gene lookup returns CDR1 KGHSH and CDR2 LQKENI. CDR3 residues: CASSPGETGLSPLHF. CDR3 sequence (DNA): TGTGCCAGCTCCCCCGGCGAGACAGGCTTATCACCCCTCCACTTT.

The CDR3 DNA sequence: TGTGCCAGCAGCTCTTTGAAAATTATGAACACTGAAGCTTTCTTT. Translating gives CASSSLKIMNTEAFF. J is TRBJ1-1 and V is TRBV7-9; D is unclear. Trimming shortened V by 4 bases and J by 0 bases, and 12 bases separated the two germline ends. The V gene's germline CDR1 is SEHNR and CDR2 FQNEAQ (reference sequence). The CDR3 has 15 residues.

The genes are TRBV27 and TRBJ2-1; D is unresolved. With 5 bases removed from V and 9 bases from J, the gap between germline ends came to 17 bases. The CDR3 loop spans 14 amino acids. Germline lookup yields CDR1 MNHEY and CDR2 SMNVEV (reference sequence). CDR3 in amino acids: CASSQFADGLEQFF. CDR3 in DNA: TGTGCCAGCAGTCAGTTTGCGGACGGTCTTGAGCAGTTCTTC.

This chain connects TRBV11-2 to TRBJ1-1; D is possibly TRBD1 (5 bases). The CDR3 consists of 14 residues. Per the germline V gene, CDR1 is SGHAT and CDR2 is FQNNGV. Trimming removed 8 bases at V and 8 bases at J, with 21 bases between. DNA for the CDR3: TGTGCCAGCCGCGCCCCAGGGCACTCTTCCGAAGCTTTCTTT. Amino acids: CASRAPGHSSEAFF.

This clone was observed a handful of times. The chain joins TRBV5-4 to TRBJ2-7; either TRBD1 or TRBD2 may supply D (7 bases each). There are 14 residues in the CDR3. Trimming shortened V by 4 bases and J by 3 bases, and 14 bases separated the two germline ends. CDR1 and CDR2 (germline): SGHNT, YYREEE (reference sequence). The CDR3, as DNA: TGTGCCAGCAGCCTGGGAGGGGGCAACTACGAGCAGTACTTC. It translates to CASSLGGGNYEQYF.

V and J are TRBV30 and TRBJ2-2, with D possibly being TRBD2 (7 bases). Trimming shortened V by 4 bases and J by 7 bases, and 13 bases separated the two germline ends. The CDR3 runs 13 residues. Germline CDR1 GTSNPN, CDR2 SVGIG (reference sequence). Here the CDR3 DNA reads TGTGCCTGGACCCCAAGGGGGGGCGGGGAGCTGTTTTTT. Amino acid sequence: CAWTPRGGGELFF.

The rearrangement links TRBV20-1 to TRBJ1-1; the D is unclear. Trimming removed 5 bases from V and 5 bases from J, with 6 bases in between. The CDR3 runs 10 residues. Germline CDR1 and CDR2: DFQATT and SNEGSKA (reference sequence). The CDR3 is CSAEYTEAFF. For the CDR3, the DNA is TGCAGTGCTGAATATACTGAAGCTTTCTTT.

The chain has TRBV12-3 or TRBV12-4 and TRBJ1-1; maybe TRBD1 (5 bases). Trimming pared 4 bases from V and 8 bases from J, leaving 11 bases between. The CDR3 contains 12 residues. The CDR3 protein is CASSSRGKEAFF. Written as DNA, the CDR3 is TGTGCCAGCAGTTCGCGGGGCAAAGAAGCTTTCTTT.

The chain has TRBV5-1 and TRBJ2-1; D could derive from TRBD1 or TRBD2 (6 bases each). V was clipped by 3 bases and J by 2 bases, with 15 bases between them. The CDR3 spans 16 residues. Germline CDR1 is SGHRS and CDR2 is YFSETQ. CDR3 loop: CASSWGDKSTYNEQFF. CDR3 nucleotide sequence: TGCGCCAGCAGCTGGGGGGACAAGAGCACCTACAATGAGCAGTTCTTC.

V usage is TRBV5-4 and J usage is TRBJ1-2; D gene unclear. This CDR3 has 16 residues. V was shortened by 4 bases and J by 3 bases, with 19 bases between the two germline ends. Germline V gene lookup returns CDR1 SGHNT and CDR2 YYREEE (reference sequence). The CDR3 DNA follows: TGTGCCAGCAGCCCCGGATGGGGAAGGGATGACTATGGCTACACCTTC. This gives the protein CASSPGWGRDDYGYTF.